These 10 T cell receptor beta chains came from one sample sequenced in a study of blood T cell repertoires in COVID-19 (TCRdb year 2020). Libraries were prepared through the immunoSEQ multiplex PCR assay. The immuneACCESS repertoire file appears here via TCRdb, limited to in-frame rearrangements. These files lack a portion of the clones; in checked studies, under half of the deficit traces to unresolved V genes, and the cause of the others is not known. The sample data list about 170,000 clones, and 70% to 80% of these were observed just once. Around 19% of the sample is in the top ten clones. The specimen was PBMCs or T cells enriched from blood (not recorded which). The origin of the receptors is a woman in her 70s in a cohort exposed to, infected with or recovered from COVID-19 (not recorded which).

CDR3 residues: CATSETTGHGYQPQHF. DNA for the CDR3: TGTGCCACCAGTGAAACAACGGGACACGGGTATCAGCCCCAGCATTTT. This chain connects TRBV24-1 to TRBJ1-5; the D gene is possibly TRBD1 (6 bases). CDR3 size: 16 residues. The V and J ends lost 4 bases and 5 bases respectively, with 17 bases between them. The germline V gene has CDR1 KGHDR and CDR2 SFDVKD.

The chain employs TRBV5-1 and TRBJ1-1; D is unclear. The CDR3 extends over 13 amino acids. V gave up 1 base and J gave up 0 bases, with 4 bases separating them. Germline V gene lookup returns CDR1 SGHRS and CDR2 YFSETQ. The CDR3: CASSLTLNTEAFF. CDR3 DNA sequence: TGCGCCAGCAGCTTGACACTGAACACTGAAGCTTTCTTT.

The chain is built from TRBV28 and TRBJ2-5; TRBD1 matches at 7 bases. The CDR3 has 13 amino acids. Germline assignment: CDR1 MDHEN and CDR2 SYDVKM. The ends lost 6 bases at V and 4 bases at J; junction bases unmatched: 5. Here the CDR3 DNA reads TGTGCCAGCAGACACACAGGGGTAGAGACCCAGTACTTC. This codes for CASRHTGVETQYF.

This clone came up a few times. The V call is TRBV28, the J call TRBJ2-7; 11 positions match TRBD1. The CDR3 length is 15 residues. V gave up 6 bases and J gave up 3 bases; unmatched junction bases: 7. Germline CDR1 is MDHEN and CDR2 is SYDVKM. The CDR3 sequence is CASRQRTGGIYEQYF. DNA for the CDR3: TGTGCCAGCAGACAGAGGACAGGGGGCATCTACGAGCAGTACTTC.

This clone appeared a few times. This CDR3 reads CASSLDWTGLPLSEQYF. The CDR3 nucleotides read TGTGCCAGCAGCTTAGATTGGACAGGACTTCCCCTGAGCGAGCAGTACTTC. The chain recombines TRBV11-2 with TRBJ2-7; 7 nucleotides match TRBD1. This CDR3 spans 17 amino acids. V lost 0 bases to trimming and J lost 6 bases; unmatched junction nucleotides: 14. CDR1 and CDR2 (germline): SGHAT, FQNNGV. Full variable domain (rest looked up from reference TRBV11-2 and TRBJ2-7): EAGVAQSPRYKIIEKRQSVAFWCNPISGHATLYWYQQILGQGPKLLIQFQNNGVVDDSQLPKDRFSAERLKGVDSTLKIQPAKLEDSAVYLCASSLDWTGLPLSEQYFGPGTRLTVT.

This CDR3 reads CASSLNREETQYF. DNA for the CDR3: TGTGCCAGCAGCTTAAACAGGGAAGAGACCCAGTACTTC. The rearrangement uses TRBV7-3 and TRBJ2-5, with a weak D call TRBD1 (6 bases). The CDR3 sequence is 13 residues long. The germline V gene has CDR1 SGHTA and CDR2 FQGTGA. V was clipped by 1 base and J by 3 bases, with 6 bases between them.

The genes are TRBV5-1 and TRBJ1-3; D is perhaps TRBD1 (5 bases). CDR3 length: 16 amino acids. CDR1 SGHRS and CDR2 YFSETQ come from the germline V gene. Trimming shortened V by 1 base and J by 0 bases, and 11 bases separated the two germline ends. CDR3 residues: CASSLIGGISGNTIYF. CDR3 in DNA: TGCGCCAGCAGCTTGATCGGGGGTATCTCTGGAAACACCATATATTTT. Variable domain in full (rest from reference TRBV5-1 and TRBJ1-3): KAGVTQTPRYLIKTRGQQVTLSCSPISGHRSVSWYQQTPGQGLQFLFEYFSETQRNKGNFPGRFSGRQFSNSRSEMNVSTLELGDSALYLCASSLIGGISGNTIYFGEGSWLTVV.

The chain uses TRBV2 and TRBJ2-7, with a possible D match to TRBD1 (6 bases). The CDR3 sequence is 14 residues long. Trimming took 3 bases from V and 3 from J, leaving 12 bases between them. Germline lookup yields CDR1 SNHLY and CDR2 FYNNEI. The CDR3 here is CASSDNRDSYEQYF. The DNA for the CDR3 is TGTGCCAGCAGTGATAACAGGGATAGCTACGAGCAGTACTTC.

The chain combines TRBV28 with TRBJ1-1, with D unclear. V shed 1 base and J shed 5 bases, with 8 bases lying between them. Germline V gene sequence: CDR1 MDHEN, CDR2 SYDVKM. The CDR3 has 13 residues. CDR3 sequence (DNA): TGTGCCAGCAGTTTATTCCAGACAACTGAAGCTTTCTTT. Its translation: CASSLFQTTEAFF.

The chain has TRBV5-4 and TRBJ1-3, with D maybe TRBD1 (5 bases). CDR3 length: 16 amino acids. Deletions cut 4 bases from V and 0 bases from J, with 14 bases between. In germline, CDR1 is SGHNT, CDR2 YYREEE (reference sequence). CDR3 sequence (DNA): TGTGCCAGCAGCCTACTCCCAGGGTTCTCTGGAAACACCATATATTTT. Residues: CASSLLPGFSGNTIYF.